This T cell receptor (beta chain) is drawn from a study of blood T cells in healthy people across ages. General study points: Among long-lived donors, naive CD4+ cells were more numerous and diversity higher than in aged donors.

This clonotype was counted a few times. The antigen remains undetermined. Alongside a J-beta primer mix, a sample-barcoded 5' primer served in a second PCR lasting about 6 to 12 cycles. TCRdb fed the 5' RACE reads into MiXCR, producing one record per CDR3 protein. The sample has roughly 1,500,000 distinct CDR3 sequences, around 36% seen once. The material sequenced was blood. This TCR came from a woman aged 30 to 39 in good health.

The CDR3 DNA reads TGTGCCAGCAGTTTACCGAGGCTACGGGGAGAGACCCAGTACTTC. Translating gives CASSLPRLRGETQYF. The V and J genes are TRBV12-3 or TRBV12-4 and TRBJ2-7; maybe TRBD2 (5 bases). Gene TRBJ2-5 matches the end of the DNA better, so the J call may be wrong. There are 15 residues in the CDR3.